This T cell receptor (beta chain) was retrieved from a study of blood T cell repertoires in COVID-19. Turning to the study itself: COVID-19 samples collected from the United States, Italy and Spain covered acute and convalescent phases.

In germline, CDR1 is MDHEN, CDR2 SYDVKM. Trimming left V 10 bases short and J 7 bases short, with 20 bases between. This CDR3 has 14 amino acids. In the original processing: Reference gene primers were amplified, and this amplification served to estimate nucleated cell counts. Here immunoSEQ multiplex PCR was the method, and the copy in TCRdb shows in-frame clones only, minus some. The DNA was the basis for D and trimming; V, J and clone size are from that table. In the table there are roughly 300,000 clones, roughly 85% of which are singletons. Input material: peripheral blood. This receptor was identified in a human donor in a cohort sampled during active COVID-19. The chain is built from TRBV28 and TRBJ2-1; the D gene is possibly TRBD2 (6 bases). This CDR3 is CATIVAGHQNEQFF. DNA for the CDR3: TGTGCCACCATAGTTGCGGGGCACCAAAATGAGCAGTTCTTC. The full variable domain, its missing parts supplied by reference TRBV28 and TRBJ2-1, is DVKVTQSSRYLVKRTGEKVFLECVQDMDHENMFWYRQDPGLGLRLIYFSYDVKMKEKGDIPEGYSVSREKKERFSLILESASTNQTSMYLCATIVAGHQNEQFFGPGTRLTVL.